This entry lists 5 T cell receptor beta chains sequenced from one sample in a study of blood T cell repertoires in COVID-19. Some clones are missing from TCRdb's copy, which holds only in-frame ones; the method was immunoSEQ multiplex PCR. The sample carries approximately 130,000 clones, roughly 79% recorded once. Sequenced sample: peripheral blood. The origin of the receptors is an elderly man with acute or convalescent COVID-19.

A single count supports this clone. The chain is built from TRBV11-2 and TRBJ2-1, with 12 bases aligning to TRBD2. Germline V gene data show CDR1 as SGHAT and CDR2 as FQNNGV. The CDR3 sequence is 16 residues long. V dropped 4 bases and J dropped 9; count of bases not matched to a gene: 10. The CDR3 DNA reads TGTGCCAGCAGCTCTAGCGGGGGGGCGTTCCCCCGTGAGCAGTTCTTC. The encoded protein is CASSSSGGAFPREQFF.

This clone showed up just a few times. This chain links TRBV7-2 with TRBJ2-2, with a tentative D call TRBD2 (7 bases). The germline V and J ends were trimmed by 1 base and 5 bases, with 14 bases remaining between them. Germline V lookup: CDR1 SGHTA, CDR2 FQGNSA. The CDR3 has 16 residues. DNA for the CDR3: TGTGCCAGCAGCTTAGTAGTAGGGGGGGGAACCGGGGAGCTGTTTTTT. It yields the protein CASSLVVGGGTGELFF.

The chain uses TRBV5-4 and TRBJ1-4; 9 bases line up with TRBD1. V gave up 4 bases and J gave up 3 bases; unmatched junction bases: 7. Germline-derived CDR1 and CDR2 are SGHNT and YYREEE (reference sequence). The CDR3 length is 16 residues. CDR3 residues: CASSATGGLANEKLFF. In nucleotides, the CDR3 is TGTGCCAGCAGCGCGACAGGGGGGCTAGCTAATGAAAAACTGTTTTTT.

The genes are TRBV4-3 and TRBJ1-2, with D possibly matching TRBD1 (5 bases). Germline CDR1 LGHNA, CDR2 YSLEER. Trimming cost V 0 bases and J 1 base, with 9 bases left between them. The length of the CDR3 is 15 residues. The CDR3 DNA sequence: TGCGCCAGCAGCCAAGAGTGGGGCTATAACTATGGCTACACCTTC. It specifies CASSQEWGYNYGYTF.

The chain employs TRBV2 and TRBJ2-5, with TRBD1 identical over 7 bases. There are 15 residues in the CDR3. Germline loops: CDR1 SNHLY, CDR2 FYNNEI. After removal of 5 bases from V and 9 bases from J, the junction contained 15 bases not matched to a gene. CDR3 bases: TGTGCCAGCAGTTCAAGACAGGGCGAGGTTGCGTCCCAGTACTTC. This encodes CASSSRQGEVASQYF.